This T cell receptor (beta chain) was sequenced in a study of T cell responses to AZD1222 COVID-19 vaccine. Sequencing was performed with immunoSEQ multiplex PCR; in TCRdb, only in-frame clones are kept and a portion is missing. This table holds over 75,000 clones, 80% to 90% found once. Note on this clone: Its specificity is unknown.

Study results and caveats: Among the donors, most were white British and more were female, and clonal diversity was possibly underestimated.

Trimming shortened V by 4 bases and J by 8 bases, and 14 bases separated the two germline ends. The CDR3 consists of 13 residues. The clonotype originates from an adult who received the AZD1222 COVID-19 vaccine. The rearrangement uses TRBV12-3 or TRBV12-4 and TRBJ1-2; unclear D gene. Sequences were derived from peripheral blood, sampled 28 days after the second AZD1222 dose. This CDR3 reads CASSWQTPRGYTF. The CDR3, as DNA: TGTGCCAGCAGTTGGCAGACCCCTCGGGGCTACACCTTC.